Below are 6 T cell receptor beta chains sequenced from a single sample in a study of cytomegalovirus exposure and HLA in healthy donors. PCR used 60 Vbeta primers and 13 Jbeta primers. Clones were sequenced by immunoSEQ multiplex PCR, and TCRdb holds only the in-frame ones, with some missing. The sample contains over 90,000 clones, approximately 66% of which appear only once. Sequencing was done on a sample of PBMCs. These receptors originate from a woman between 45 and 65 years old in good health and CMV-seronegative.

The V gene is TRBV10-3, the J gene TRBJ1-2; D remains ambiguous. CDR3 size: 15 residues. V was trimmed by 3 bases and J by 4 bases, leaving 15 bases between them. Germline assignment: CDR1 ENHRY and CDR2 SYGVKD. Here the CDR3 DNA reads TGTGCCATCAGTGATGGCGGGAAGGATCCCTATGGCTACACCTTC. As protein: CAISDGGKDPYGYTF.

CDR3 bases: TGTGCCAGCAGCTTACACCCGACAGGGGTGGGCGGGGAGCTGTTTTTT. It translates to CASSLHPTGVGGELFF. This chain connects TRBV5-4 to TRBJ2-2; 8 bases align to TRBD1. The ends lost 2 bases at V and 7 bases at J; junction bases unmatched: 10. The CDR3 totals 16 residues. CDR1 SGHNT and CDR2 YYREEE come from the germline V gene (reference sequence).

This chain joins TRBV19 and TRBJ2-3; TRBD2 matches 7 bases. V was clipped by 7 bases and J by 8 bases; unmatched bases: 12. Germline CDR1 is LNHDA and CDR2 is SQIVND (reference sequence). This CDR3 contains 14 residues. In DNA form, the CDR3 reads TGTGCCAGTACCCCGGATCTAGCGGCCTCTACGCAGTATTTT. Protein: CASTPDLAASTQYF. Full variable domain (remainder filled in from reference TRBV19 and TRBJ2-3): DGGITQSPKYLFRKEGQNVTLSCEQNLNHDAMYWYRQDPGQGLRLIYYSQIVNDFQKGDIAEGYSVSREKKESFPLTVTSAQKNPTAFYLCASTPDLAASTQYFGPGTRLTVL.

This clone was seen a few times. The chain recombines TRBV28 with TRBJ2-2; TRBD1 aligns across 7 bases. The J segment lost 2 bases and the V segment lost 10 bases, leaving 7 bases of the junction unmatched. Looked up from germline, CDR1 is MDHEN and CDR2 is SYDVKM. The length of the CDR3 is 14 residues. The CDR3 is CANPGQTNTGELFF. CDR3 in DNA: TGTGCCAACCCGGGACAGACTAACACCGGGGAGCTGTTTTTT.

This clone was seen only a few times. The chain employs TRBV5-1 and TRBJ2-2, with D perhaps TRBD2 (5 bases). Germline V gene lookup returns CDR1 SGHRS and CDR2 YFSETQ. The CDR3 is made up of 15 amino acids. V lost 4 bases and J 4 bases, leaving 14 bases between the germline ends. The CDR3 reads CASSPQGLGTGELFF. The DNA for the CDR3 is TGCGCCAGCAGCCCGCAAGGACTCGGCACCGGGGAGCTGTTTTTT. The whole variable domain, filled in from reference TRBV5-1 and TRBJ2-2, reads KAGVTQTPRYLIKTRGQQVTLSCSPISGHRSVSWYQQTPGQGLQFLFEYFSETQRNKGNFPGRFSGRQFSNSRSEMNVSTLELGDSALYLCASSPQGLGTGELFFGEGSRLTVL.

This rearrangement joins TRBV25-1 to TRBJ1-2; D call uncertain. The CDR3 spans 10 residues. CDR1 is MGHDK and CDR2 is SYGVNS in the germline V gene. V shed 5 bases and J shed 6 bases, with 4 bases lying between them. As DNA, the CDR3 is TGTGCCAGCAGTTTTAATGGCTACACCTTC. This translates into CASSFNGYTF.